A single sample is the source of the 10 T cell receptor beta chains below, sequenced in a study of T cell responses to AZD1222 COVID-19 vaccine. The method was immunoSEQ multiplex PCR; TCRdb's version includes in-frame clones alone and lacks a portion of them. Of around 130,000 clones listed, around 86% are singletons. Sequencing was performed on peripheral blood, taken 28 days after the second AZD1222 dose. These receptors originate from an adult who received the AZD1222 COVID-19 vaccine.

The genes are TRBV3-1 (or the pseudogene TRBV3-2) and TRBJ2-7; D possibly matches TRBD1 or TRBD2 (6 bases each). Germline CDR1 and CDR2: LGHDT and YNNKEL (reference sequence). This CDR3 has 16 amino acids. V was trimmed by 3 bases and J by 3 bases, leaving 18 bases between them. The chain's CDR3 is CASSQGRWGAGYEQYF. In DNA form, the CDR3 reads TGTGCCAGCAGCCAGGGGAGGTGGGGGGCAGGCTACGAGCAGTACTTC.

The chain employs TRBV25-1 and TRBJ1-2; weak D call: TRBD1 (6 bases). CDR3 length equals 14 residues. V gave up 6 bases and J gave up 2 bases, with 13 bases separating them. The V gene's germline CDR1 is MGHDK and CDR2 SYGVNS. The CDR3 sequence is CASRDSGTNYGYTF. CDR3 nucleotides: TGTGCCAGCAGGGACTCCGGGACAAACTATGGCTACACCTTC.

CDR3 coding DNA: TGTGCCAGCAGCTTATTAGAACCCCGTGTTGGCGAGCAGTACTTC. This codes for CASSLLEPRVGEQYF. The chain joins TRBV7-2 to TRBJ2-7; no definite D call. This CDR3 is built from 15 residues. With 2 bases removed from V and 6 bases from J, the gap between germline ends came to 17 bases. Germline V gene sequence: CDR1 SGHTA, CDR2 FQGNSA. The whole variable domain, filled in from reference TRBV7-2 and TRBJ2-7, reads GAGVSQSPSNKVTEKGKDVELRCDPISGHTALYWYRQSLGQGLEFLIYFQGNSAPDKSGLPSDRFSAERTGGSVSTLTIQRTQQEDSAVYLCASSLLEPRVGEQYFGPGTRLTVT.

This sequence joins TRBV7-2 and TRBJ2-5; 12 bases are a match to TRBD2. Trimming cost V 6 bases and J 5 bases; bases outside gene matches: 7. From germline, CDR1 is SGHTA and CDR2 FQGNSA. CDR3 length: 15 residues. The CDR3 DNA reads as TGTGCCAGCAGTCGACTAGCGGGGGAGAGGGAGACCCAGTACTTC. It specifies CASSRLAGERETQYF.

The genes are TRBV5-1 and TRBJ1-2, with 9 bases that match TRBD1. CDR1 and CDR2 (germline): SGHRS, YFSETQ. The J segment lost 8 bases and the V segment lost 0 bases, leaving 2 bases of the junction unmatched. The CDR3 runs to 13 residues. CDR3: CASSLGQGGGYTF. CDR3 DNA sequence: TGCGCCAGCAGCTTGGGACAGGGGGGAGGCTACACCTTC.

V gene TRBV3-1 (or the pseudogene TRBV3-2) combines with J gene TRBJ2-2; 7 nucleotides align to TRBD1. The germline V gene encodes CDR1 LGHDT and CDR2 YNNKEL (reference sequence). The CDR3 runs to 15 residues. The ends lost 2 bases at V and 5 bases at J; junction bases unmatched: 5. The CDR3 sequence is CASSQRPGGTGELFF. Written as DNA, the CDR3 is TGTGCCAGCAGCCAACGGCCAGGGGGAACCGGGGAGCTGTTTTTT.

The CDR3 loop reads CASSWQRGDYEQYF. The CDR3 DNA reads TGTGCCAGCAGTTGGCAGCGGGGGGACTACGAGCAGTACTTC. The chain recombines TRBV27 with TRBJ2-7; 9 bases are shared with TRBD2. The germline CDR1 and CDR2 sequences are MNHEY and SMNVEV (reference sequence). V shed 4 bases, J shed 3 bases, and the junction held 4 bases outside the gene matches. This CDR3 spans 14 amino acids.

As DNA, the CDR3 is TGCGCCAGCAGATCCGGGACAGGGGGCGCGAAGACCCAGTACTTC. It specifies CASRSGTGGAKTQYF. This sequence joins TRBV10-2 and TRBJ2-5; 12 bases match TRBD1. This CDR3 contains 15 residues. V lost 6 bases and J lost 6; bases outside the gene matches: 8. Germline assignment: CDR1 WSHSY and CDR2 SAAADI.

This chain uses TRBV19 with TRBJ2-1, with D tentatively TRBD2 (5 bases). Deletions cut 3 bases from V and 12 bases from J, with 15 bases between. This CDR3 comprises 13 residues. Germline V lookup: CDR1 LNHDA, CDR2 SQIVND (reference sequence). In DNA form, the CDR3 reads TGTGCCAGTAGTATCCCCGGGGTAAGGGTGCAGTTCTTC. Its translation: CASSIPGVRVQFF.

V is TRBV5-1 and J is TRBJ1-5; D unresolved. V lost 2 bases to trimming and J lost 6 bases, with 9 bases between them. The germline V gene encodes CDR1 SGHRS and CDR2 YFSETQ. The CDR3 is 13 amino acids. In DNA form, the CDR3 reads TGCGCCAGCAGCTTCGAAGGAGGTCAGCCCCAGCATTTT. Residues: CASSFEGGQPQHF.